This T cell receptor (beta chain) was recovered during a study of T cells after yellow fever vaccination. This clonotype was found many times. The antigen is unknown. Germline V gene data show CDR1 as LNHNV and CDR2 as YYDKDF (reference sequence). The CDR3 covers 15 residues. Trimming stripped 6 bases from V and 3 bases from J, with 14 bases between. Findings and caveats of the study: CD4 and CD8 compartments shared a small share of clonotypes.

The study made its TCR cDNA through 5'RACE template switching. That step introduced a universal primer site along with UMIs. TCRdb processed the 5' RACE reads anew with MiXCR; each CDR3 protein has one entry. The table records over 100,000 distinct CDR3 sequences, 8.4% of them present only once. V gene TRBV15 combines with J gene TRBJ2-2, with a weak D call TRBD2 (6 bases). This TCR derives from a man younger than 45 who received the YFV17D yellow fever vaccine. The input for sequencing was CD8+ T cells sorted from PBMCs, taken 45 days after the yellow fever booster vaccination. In DNA, the CDR3 is TGTGCCACCAGTTCGCGGGGAGATTACACCGGGGAGCTGTTTTTT. It encodes CATSSRGDYTGELFF.